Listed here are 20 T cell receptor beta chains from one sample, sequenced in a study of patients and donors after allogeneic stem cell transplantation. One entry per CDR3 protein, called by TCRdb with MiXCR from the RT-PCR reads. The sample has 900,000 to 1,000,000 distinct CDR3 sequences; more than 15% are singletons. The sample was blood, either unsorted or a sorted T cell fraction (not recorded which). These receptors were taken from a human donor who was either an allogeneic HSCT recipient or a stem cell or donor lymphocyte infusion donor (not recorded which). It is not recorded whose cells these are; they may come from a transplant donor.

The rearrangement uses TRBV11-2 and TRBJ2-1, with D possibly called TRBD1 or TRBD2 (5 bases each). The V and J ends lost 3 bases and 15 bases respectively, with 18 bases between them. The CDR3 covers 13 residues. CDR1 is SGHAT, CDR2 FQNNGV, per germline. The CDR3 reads CASSFDTGTGTFF. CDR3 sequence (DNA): TGTGCCAGCAGCTTCGATACCGGGACGGGAACGTTCTTC.

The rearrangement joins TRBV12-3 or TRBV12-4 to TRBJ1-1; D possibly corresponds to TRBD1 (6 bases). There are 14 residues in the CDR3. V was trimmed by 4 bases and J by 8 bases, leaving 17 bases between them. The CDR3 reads CASSSSRGRVEAFF. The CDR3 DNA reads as TGTGCCAGCAGTTCGTCCAGGGGTCGAGTAGAAGCTTTCTTT.

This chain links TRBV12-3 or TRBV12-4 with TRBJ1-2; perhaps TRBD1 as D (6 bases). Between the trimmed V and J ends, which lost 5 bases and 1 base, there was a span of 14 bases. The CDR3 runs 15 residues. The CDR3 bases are TGTGCCAGCAGTCTGGTCGAGGGACATAACTATGGCTACACCTTC. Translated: CASSLVEGHNYGYTF.

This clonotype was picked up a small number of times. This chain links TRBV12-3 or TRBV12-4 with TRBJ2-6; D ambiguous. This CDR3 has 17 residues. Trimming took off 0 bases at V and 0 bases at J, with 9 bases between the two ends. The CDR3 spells CASSLAGRTSGANVLTF. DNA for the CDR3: TGTGCCAGCAGTTTAGCGGGAAGGACCTCTGGGGCCAACGTCCTGACTTTC.

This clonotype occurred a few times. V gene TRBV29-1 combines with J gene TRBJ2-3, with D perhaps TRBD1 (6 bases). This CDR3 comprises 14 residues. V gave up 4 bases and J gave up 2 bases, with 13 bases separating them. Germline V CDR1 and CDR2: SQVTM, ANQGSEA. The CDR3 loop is CSVAPGQHTDTQYF. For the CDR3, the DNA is TGCAGCGTTGCACCGGGACAACACACAGATACGCAGTATTTT.

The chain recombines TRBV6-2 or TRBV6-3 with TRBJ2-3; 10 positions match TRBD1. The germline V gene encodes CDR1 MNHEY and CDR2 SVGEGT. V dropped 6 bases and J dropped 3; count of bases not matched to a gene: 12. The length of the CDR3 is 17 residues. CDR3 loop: CASSPVGQGPRTDTQYF. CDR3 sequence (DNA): TGTGCCAGCAGCCCCGTGGGACAGGGGCCCCGAACAGATACGCAGTATTTT.

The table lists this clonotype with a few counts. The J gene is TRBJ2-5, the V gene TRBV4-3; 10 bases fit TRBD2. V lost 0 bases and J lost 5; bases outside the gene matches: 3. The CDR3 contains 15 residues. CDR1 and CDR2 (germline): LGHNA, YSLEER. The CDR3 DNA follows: TGCGCCAGCAGCCAAGATAAGCGGGGGGGGGAGACCCAGTACTTC. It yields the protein CASSQDKRGGETQYF.

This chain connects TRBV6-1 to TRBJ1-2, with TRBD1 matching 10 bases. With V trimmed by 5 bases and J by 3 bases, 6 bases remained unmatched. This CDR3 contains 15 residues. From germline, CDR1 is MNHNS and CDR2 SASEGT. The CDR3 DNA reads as TGTGCCAGCAGTACGTGGACAGGGGGAGACTATGGCTACACCTTC. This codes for CASSTWTGGDYGYTF.

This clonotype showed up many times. This CDR3 is CASSLAGLGQETQYF. The CDR3 DNA reads as TGTGCCAGCAGTTTAGCGGGCCTAGGGCAAGAGACCCAGTACTTC. The V and J genes are TRBV12-3 or TRBV12-4 and TRBJ2-5; D is unresolved. Trimming pared 0 bases from V and 2 bases from J, leaving 10 bases between. This CDR3 is 15 amino acids long.

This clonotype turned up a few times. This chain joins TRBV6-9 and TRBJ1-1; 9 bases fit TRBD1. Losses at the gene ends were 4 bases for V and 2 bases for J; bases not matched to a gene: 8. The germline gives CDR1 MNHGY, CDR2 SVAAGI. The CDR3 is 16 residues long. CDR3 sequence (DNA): TGTGCCAGCAGTTTAATCCGGGACAGGGAAAACACTGAAGCTTTCTTT. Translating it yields CASSLIRDRENTEAFF.

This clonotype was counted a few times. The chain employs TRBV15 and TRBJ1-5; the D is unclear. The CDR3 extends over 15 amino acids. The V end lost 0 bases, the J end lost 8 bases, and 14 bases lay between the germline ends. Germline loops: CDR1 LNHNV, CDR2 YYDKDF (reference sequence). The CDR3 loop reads CATSRDGTGREPQHF. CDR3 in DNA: TGTGCCACCAGCAGAGATGGTACGGGTAGAGAGCCCCAGCATTTT.

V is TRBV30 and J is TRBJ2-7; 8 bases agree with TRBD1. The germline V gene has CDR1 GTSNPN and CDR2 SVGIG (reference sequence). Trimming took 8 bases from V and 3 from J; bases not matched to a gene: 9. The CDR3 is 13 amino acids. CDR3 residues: CARSTGANYEQYF. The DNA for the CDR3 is TGTGCCCGGTCGACAGGGGCGAACTACGAGCAGTACTTC.

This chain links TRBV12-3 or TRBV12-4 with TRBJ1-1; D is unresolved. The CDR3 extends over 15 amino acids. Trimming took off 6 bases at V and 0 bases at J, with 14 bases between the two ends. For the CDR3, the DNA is TGTGCCAGCAGCCCCCGCGGCGTAATGAACACTGAAGCTTTCTTT. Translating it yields CASSPRGVMNTEAFF.

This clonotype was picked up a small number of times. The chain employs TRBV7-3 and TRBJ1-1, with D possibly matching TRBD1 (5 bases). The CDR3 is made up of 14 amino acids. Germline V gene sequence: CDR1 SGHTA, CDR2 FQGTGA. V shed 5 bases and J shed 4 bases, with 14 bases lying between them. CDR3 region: CASSPGAGTTEAFF. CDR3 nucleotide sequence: TGTGCCAGCAGCCCTGGGGCAGGGACCACTGAAGCTTTCTTT.

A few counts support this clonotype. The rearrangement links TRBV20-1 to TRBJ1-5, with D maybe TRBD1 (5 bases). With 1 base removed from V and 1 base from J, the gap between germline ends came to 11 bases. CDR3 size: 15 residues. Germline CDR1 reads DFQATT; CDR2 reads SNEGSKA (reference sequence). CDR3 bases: TGCAGTGCTAGAGGCCCCCCAGGGAGCAATCAGCCCCAGCATTTT. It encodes CSARGPPGSNQPQHF.

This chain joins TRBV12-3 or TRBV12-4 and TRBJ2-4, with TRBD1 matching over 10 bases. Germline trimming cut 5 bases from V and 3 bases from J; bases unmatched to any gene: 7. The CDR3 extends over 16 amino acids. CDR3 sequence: CASSTGTGVIKNIQYF. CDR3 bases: TGTGCCAGCAGTACCGGGACAGGGGTCATCAAAAACATTCAGTACTTC.

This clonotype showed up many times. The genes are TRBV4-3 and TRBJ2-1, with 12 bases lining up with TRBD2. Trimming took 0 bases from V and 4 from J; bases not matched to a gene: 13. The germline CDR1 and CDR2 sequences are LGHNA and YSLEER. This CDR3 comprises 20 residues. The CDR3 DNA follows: TGCGCCAGCAGCCAAGAATTTGAACTAGCGGGGGGCATAATATACAATGAGCAGTTCTTC. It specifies CASSQEFELAGGIIYNEQFF.

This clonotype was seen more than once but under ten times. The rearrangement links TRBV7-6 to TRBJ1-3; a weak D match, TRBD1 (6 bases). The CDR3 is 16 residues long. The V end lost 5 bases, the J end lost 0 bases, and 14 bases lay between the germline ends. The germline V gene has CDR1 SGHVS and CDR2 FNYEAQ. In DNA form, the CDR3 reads TGTGCCAGCAGCCAAAGAGGAGGGGGCTCTGGAAACACCATATATTTT. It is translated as CASSQRGGGSGNTIYF. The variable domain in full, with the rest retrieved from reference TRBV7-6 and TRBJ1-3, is GAGVSQSPRYKVTKRGQDVALRCDPISGHVSLYWYRQALGQGPEFLTYFNYEAQQDKSGLPNDRFSAERPEGSISTLTIQRTEQRDSAMYRCASSQRGGGSGNTIYFGEGSWLTVV.

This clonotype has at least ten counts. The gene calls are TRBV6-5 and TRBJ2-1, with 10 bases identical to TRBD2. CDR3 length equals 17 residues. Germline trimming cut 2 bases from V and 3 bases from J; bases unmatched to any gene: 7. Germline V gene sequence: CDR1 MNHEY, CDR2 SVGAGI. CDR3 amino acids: CASSYGASGRNYNEQFF. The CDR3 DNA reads TGTGCCAGCAGTTACGGGGCTAGCGGGAGAAACTACAATGAGCAGTTCTTC.

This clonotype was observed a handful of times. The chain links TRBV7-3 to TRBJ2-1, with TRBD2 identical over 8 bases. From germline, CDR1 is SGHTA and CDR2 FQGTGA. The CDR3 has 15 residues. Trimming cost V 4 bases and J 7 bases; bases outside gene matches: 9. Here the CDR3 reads CASSSGTRLANEQFF. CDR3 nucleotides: TGTGCCAGCAGCTCCGGGACTAGGTTAGCGAATGAGCAGTTCTTC.